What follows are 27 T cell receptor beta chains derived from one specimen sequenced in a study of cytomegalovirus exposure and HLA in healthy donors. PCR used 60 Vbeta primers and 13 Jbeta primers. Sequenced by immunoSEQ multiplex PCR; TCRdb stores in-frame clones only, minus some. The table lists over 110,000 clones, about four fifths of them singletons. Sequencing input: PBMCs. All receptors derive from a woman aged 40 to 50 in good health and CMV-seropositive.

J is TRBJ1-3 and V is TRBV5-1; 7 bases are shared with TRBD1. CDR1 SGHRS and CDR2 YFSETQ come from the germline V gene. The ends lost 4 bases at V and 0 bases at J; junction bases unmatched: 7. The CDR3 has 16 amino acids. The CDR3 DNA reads TGCGCCAGCAGCCCCCCAGGGACAGCCTCTGGAAACACCATATATTTT. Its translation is CASSPPGTASGNTIYF.

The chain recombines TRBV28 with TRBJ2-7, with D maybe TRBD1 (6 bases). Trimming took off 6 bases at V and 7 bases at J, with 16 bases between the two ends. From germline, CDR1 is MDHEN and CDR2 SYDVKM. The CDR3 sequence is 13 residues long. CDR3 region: CASRTGLWGEQYF. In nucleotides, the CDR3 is TGTGCCAGCAGGACAGGCCTCTGGGGGGAGCAGTACTTC.

CDR3 nucleotides: TGTGCCAGCTCACGAGGGGGACTAGCGGTCTACAATGAGCAGTTCTTC. It yields the protein CASSRGGLAVYNEQFF. V is TRBV18 and J is TRBJ2-1; TRBD2 agrees at 11 bases. The ends lost 4 bases at V and 3 bases at J; junction bases unmatched: 5. This CDR3 region has 16 residues. The germline V gene has CDR1 KGHSH and CDR2 LQKENI.

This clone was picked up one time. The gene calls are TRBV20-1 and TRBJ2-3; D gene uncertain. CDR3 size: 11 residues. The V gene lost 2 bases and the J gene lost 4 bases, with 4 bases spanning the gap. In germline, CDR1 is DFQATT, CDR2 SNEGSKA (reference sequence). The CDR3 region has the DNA TGCAGTGCTAGACGGGCAGATACGCAGTATTTT. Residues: CSARRADTQYF.

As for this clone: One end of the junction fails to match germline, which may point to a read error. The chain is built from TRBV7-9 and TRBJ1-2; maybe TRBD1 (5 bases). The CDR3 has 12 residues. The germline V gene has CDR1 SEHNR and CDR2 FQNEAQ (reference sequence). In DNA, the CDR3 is TGTTCCAGCAGCTTAGACAGACATGGCTACACCTTC. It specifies CSSSLDRHGYTF. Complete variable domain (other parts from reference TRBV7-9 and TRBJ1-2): DTGVSQNPRHKITKRGQNVTFRCDPISEHNRLYWYRQTLGQGPEFLTYFQNEAQLEKSRLLSDRFSAERPKGSFSTLEIQRTEQGDSAMYLCSSSLDRHGYTFGSGTRLTVV.

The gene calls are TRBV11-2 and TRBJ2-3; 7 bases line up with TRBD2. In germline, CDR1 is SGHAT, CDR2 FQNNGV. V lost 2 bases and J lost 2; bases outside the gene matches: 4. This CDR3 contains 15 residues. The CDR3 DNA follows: TGTGCCAGCAGCTTAAGCGGGATGGTCACAGATACGCAGTATTTT. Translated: CASSLSGMVTDTQYF.

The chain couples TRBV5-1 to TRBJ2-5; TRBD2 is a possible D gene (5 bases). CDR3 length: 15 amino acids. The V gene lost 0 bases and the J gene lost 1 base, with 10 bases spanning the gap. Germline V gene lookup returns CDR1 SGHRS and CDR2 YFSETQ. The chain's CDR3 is CASSLESGFQETQYF. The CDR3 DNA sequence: TGCGCCAGCAGCTTGGAGAGCGGATTCCAAGAGACCCAGTACTTC.

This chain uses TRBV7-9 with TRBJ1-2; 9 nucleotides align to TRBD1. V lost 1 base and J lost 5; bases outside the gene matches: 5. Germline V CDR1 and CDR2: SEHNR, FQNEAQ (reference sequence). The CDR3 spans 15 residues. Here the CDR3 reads CASSLGTGAKYGYTF. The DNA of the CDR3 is TGTGCCAGCAGCTTAGGGACAGGGGCCAAATATGGCTACACCTTC.

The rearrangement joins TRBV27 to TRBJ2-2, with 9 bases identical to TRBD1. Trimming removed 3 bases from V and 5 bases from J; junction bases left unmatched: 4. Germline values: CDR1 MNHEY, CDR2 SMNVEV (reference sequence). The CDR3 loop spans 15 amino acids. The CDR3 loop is CASSFGTGITGELFF. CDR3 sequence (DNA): TGTGCCAGCAGTTTCGGGACAGGGATAACCGGGGAGCTGTTTTTT.

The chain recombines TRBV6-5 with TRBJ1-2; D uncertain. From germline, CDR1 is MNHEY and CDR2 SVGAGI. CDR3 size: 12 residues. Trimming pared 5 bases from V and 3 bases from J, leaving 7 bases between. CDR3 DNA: TGTGCCAGCAGTCGCGTGGACTATGGCTACACCTTC. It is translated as CASSRVDYGYTF.

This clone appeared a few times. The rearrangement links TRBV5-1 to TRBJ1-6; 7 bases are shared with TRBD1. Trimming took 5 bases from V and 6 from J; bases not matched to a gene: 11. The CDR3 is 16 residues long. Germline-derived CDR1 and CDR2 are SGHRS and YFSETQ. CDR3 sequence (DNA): TGCGCCAGCAGTCGCGGGCAGGGGGGAGGTAATTCACCCCTCCACTTT. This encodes CASSRGQGGGNSPLHF.

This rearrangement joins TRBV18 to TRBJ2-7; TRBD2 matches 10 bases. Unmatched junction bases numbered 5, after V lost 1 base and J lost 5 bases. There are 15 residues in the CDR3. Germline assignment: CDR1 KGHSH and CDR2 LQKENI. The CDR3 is CASSPLAGGLNEQYF. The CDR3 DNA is TGTGCCAGCTCACCACTAGCGGGAGGCCTAAACGAGCAGTACTTC.

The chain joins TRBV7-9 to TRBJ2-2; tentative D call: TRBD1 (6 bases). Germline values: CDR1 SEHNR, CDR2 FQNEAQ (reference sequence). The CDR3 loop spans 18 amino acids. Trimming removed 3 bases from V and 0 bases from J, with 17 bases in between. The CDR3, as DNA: TGTGCCAGCAGCTTGGACAGTGACCCCCTGGCGAACACCGGGGAGCTGTTTTTT. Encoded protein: CASSLDSDPLANTGELFF.

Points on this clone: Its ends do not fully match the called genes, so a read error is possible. CDR3 loop: CSVTRGGLEKLSF. The CDR3 DNA is TGCAGCGTTACCAGGGGTGGTTTAGAAAAACTGTCTTTT. The chain uses TRBV29-1 and TRBJ1-4; possibly TRBD1 for D (6 bases). The germline gives CDR1 SQVTM, CDR2 ANQGSEA. This CDR3 is 13 amino acids long.

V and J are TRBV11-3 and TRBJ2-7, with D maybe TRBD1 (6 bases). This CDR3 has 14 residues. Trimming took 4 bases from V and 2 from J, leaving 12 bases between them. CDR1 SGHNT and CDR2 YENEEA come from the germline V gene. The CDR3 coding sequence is TGTGCCAGCAGCTCGCGGACAGATCCCTACGAGCAGTACTTC. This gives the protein CASSSRTDPYEQYF.

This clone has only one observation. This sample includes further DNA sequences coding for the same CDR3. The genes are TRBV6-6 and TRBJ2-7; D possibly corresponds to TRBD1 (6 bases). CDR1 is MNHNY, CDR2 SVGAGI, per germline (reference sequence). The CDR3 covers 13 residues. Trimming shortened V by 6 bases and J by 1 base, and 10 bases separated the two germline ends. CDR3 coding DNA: TGTGCCAGCAGCCGGCAGGGGTCCTACGAGCAGTACTTC. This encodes CASSRQGSYEQYF.

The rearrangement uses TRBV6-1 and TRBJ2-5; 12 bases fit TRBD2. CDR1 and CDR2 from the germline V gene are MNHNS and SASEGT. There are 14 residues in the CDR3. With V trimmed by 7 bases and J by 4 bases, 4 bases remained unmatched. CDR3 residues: CASTLAGGRETQYF. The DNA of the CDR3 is TGTGCCAGCACCCTAGCGGGAGGGCGAGAGACCCAGTACTTC.

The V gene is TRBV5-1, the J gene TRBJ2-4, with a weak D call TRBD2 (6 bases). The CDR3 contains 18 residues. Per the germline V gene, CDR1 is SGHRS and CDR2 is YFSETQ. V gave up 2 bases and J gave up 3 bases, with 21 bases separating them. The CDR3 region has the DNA TGCGCCAGCAGCTTCTATACAGGAGGGGCTACAGGCAAAAACATTCAGTACTTC. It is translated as CASSFYTGGATGKNIQYF.

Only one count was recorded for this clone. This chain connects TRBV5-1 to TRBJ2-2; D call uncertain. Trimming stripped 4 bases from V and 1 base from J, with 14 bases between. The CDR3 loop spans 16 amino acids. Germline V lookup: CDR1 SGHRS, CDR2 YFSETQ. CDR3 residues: CASSLSRLLNTGELFF. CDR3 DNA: TGCGCCAGCAGCCTGTCCCGACTCCTGAACACCGGGGAGCTGTTTTTT.

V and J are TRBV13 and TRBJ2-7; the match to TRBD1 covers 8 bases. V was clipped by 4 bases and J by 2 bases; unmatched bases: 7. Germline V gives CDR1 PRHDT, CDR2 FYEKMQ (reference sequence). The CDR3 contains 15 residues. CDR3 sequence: CASSSIKQGAYEQYF. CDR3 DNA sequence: TGTGCCAGCAGCTCCATAAAACAGGGGGCCTACGAGCAGTACTTC.

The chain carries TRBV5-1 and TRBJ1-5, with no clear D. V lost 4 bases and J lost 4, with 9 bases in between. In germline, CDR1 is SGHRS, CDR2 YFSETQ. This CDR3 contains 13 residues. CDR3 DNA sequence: TGCGCCAGCAGCATGGGCCTAAATCAGCCCCAGCATTTT. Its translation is CASSMGLNQPQHF.

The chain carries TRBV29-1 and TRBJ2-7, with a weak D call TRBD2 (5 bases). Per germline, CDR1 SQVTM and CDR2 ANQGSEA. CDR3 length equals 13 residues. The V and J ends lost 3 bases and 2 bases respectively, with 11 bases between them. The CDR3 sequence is CSVDLPGTYEQYF. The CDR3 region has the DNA TGCAGCGTTGATTTACCGGGAACCTACGAGCAGTACTTC.

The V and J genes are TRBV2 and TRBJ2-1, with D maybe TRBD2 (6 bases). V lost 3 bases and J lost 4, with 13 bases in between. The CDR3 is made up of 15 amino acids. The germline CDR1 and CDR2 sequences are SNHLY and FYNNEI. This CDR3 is CASSEAALAYNEQFF. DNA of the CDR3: TGTGCCAGCAGTGAGGCGGCACTAGCATACAATGAGCAGTTCTTC.

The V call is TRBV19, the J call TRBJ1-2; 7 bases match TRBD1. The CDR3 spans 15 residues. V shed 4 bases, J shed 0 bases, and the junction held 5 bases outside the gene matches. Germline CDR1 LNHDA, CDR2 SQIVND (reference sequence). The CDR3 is CASSTLGTANYGYTF. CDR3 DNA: TGTGCCAGTAGTACCTTGGGGACAGCTAACTATGGCTACACCTTC.

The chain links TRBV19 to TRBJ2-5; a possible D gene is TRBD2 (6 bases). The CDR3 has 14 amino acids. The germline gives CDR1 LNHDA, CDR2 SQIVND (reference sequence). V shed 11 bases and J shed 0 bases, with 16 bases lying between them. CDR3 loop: CAQYFGGYQETQYF. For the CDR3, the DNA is TGTGCCCAATACTTTGGGGGGTACCAAGAGACCCAGTACTTC.

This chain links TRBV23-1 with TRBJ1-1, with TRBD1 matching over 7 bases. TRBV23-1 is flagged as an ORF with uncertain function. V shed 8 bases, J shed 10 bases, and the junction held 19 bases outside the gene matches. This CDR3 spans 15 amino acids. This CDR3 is CASLPPYTGVLGAFF. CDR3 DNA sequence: TGCGCCAGCCTACCTCCCTATACAGGGGTCCTCGGAGCTTTCTTT.

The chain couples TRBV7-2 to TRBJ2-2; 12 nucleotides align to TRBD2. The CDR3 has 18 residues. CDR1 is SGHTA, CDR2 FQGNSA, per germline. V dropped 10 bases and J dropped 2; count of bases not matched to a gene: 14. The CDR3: CATLAASGRADNTGELFF. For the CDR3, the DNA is TGTGCCACCCTGGCGGCTAGCGGGAGGGCCGACAACACCGGGGAGCTGTTTTTT.